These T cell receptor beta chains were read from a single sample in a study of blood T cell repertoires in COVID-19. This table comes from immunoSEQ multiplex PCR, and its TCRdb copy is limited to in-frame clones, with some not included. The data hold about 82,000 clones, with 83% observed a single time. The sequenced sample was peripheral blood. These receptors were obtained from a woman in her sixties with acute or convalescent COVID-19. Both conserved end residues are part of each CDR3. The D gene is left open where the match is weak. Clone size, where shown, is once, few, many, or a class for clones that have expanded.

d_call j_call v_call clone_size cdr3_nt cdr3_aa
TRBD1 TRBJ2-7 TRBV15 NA TGTGCCACCAGCCGGGACAGGGTCTCCTACGAGCAGTACTTC CATSRDRVSYEQYF
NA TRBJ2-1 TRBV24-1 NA TGTGCCACCAGCGCGAACCCACCTACTACTTACAATGAGCAGTTCTTC CATSANPPTTYNEQFF
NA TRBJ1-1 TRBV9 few TGTGCCAGCAGCACTACGGGACACTTGAACACTGAAGCTTTCTTT CASSTTGHLNTEAFF
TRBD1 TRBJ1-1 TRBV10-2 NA TGCGCCAGCAGTGAGTGGGACAGGTCGAAGTCTGAAGCTTTCTTT CASSEWDRSKSEAFF
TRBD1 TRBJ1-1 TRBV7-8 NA TGTGCCAGCAGCCTCAGAGACAGGGGGTTCGGTGAAGCTTTCTTT CASSLRDRGFGEAFF
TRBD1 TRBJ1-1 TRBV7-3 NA TGTGCCAGCAGGGTAGGGACAGGGGATTTGAACACTGAAGCTTTCTTT CASRVGTGDLNTEAFF
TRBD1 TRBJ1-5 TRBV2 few TGTGCCAGCAGTGACTACGGGACAGAGGACAATCAGCCCCAGCATTTT CASSDYGTEDNQPQHF
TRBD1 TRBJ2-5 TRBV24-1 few TGTGCCACCAGTGATTTGGCAGGGGGCGGTCGGGAGACCCAGTACTTC CATSDLAGGGRETQYF
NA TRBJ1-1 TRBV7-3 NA TGTGCCAGCAGGGAATCCACCGCGAGGACTGAAGCTTTCTTT CASRESTARTEAFF
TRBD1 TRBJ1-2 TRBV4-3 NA TGCGCCAGCAGCCCACTTCAGGGGGATGGCTACACCTTC CASSPLQGDGYTF
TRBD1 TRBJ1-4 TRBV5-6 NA TGTGCCAGCAGCTTGGGCAGGGGGCGAATTGAAAAACTGTTTTTT CASSLGRGRIEKLFF
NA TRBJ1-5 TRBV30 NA TGTGCCTGGAGTCGAGATAGCAATCAGCCCCAGCATTTT CAWSRDSNQPQHF
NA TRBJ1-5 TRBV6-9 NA TGTGCCAGCAGTTACCGACAGCATCAGCCCCAGCATTTT CASSYRQHQPQHF
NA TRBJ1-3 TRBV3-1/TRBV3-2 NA TGTGCCAGCAGCTCCCGCAGGGCTGGGGACTCTGGAAACACCATATATTTT CASSSRRAGDSGNTIYF
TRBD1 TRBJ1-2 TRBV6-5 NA TGTGCCAGCAGTCAAATACAGGGGGCTGTGGCTGGCTACACCTTC CASSQIQGAVAGYTF
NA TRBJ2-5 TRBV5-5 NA TGTGCCAGCAGCTTGAATTTCGTTACAGGACCCTTGGGAGAGACCCAGTACTTC CASSLNFVTGPLGETQYF
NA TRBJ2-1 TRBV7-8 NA TGTGCCAGCAGGGACTTCACCTACAATGAGCAGTTCTTC CASRDFTYNEQFF
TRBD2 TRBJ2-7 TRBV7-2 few TGTGCCAGCAAAAGCGGGAGGACAAAGATTCGCGAGCAGTACTTC CASKSGRTKIREQYF
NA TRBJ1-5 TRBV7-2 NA TGTGCCAGCAGCTTAGGGACGGACTTCATGGGGAATCAGCCCCAGCATTTT CASSLGTDFMGNQPQHF
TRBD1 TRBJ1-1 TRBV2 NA TGTGCCAGCAGTGAACAAGGGACAGGGGAAGCTTTCTTT CASSEQGTGEAFF
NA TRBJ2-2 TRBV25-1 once TGTGCCAGCGGGAGCATTGACTTCATCGGGGAGCTGTTTTTT CASGSIDFIGELFF
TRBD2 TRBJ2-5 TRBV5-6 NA TGTGCCAGCAGCGCACGACTAGCGGGGGAAGAGACCCAGTACTTC CASSARLAGEETQYF
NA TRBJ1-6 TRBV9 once TGTGCCAGCAGCCCCCGGGGGAGCTCCTATAATTCACCCCTCCACTTT CASSPRGSSYNSPLHF
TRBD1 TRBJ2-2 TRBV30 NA TGTGCCTGGAGACCGGGACAGGGGGCAACCGGGGAGCTGTTTTTT CAWRPGQGATGELFF
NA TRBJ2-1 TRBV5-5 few TGTGCCAGCAGCCCGGGACTCACGACTTCCGATGAGCAGTTCTTC CASSPGLTTSDEQFF
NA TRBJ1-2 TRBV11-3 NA TGTGCCAGCAGCCTGGGGGGGACGGGCTATGGCTACACCTTC CASSLGGTGYGYTF
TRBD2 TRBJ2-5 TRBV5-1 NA TGCGCCAGCAGCTCTGACGGGACTAGCGGGAGGAAGACCCAGTACTTC CASSSDGTSGRKTQYF
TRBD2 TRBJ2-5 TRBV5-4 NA TGTGCCAGCAGCTCGGGACTAGCGGTGGAAGAGACCCAGTACTTC CASSSGLAVEETQYF
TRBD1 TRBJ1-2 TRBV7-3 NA TGTGCCAGCAGCTGGACAGGGGGTAACTATGGCTACACCTTC CASSWTGGNYGYTF
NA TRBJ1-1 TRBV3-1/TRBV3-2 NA TGTGCCAGCAGTCCCGGGACTACCCTGAACACTGAAGCTTTCTTT CASSPGTTLNTEAFF
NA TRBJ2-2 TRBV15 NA TGTGCCACCAGCAGAGATCGGACTGGGGAAACCGGGGAGCTGTTTTTT CATSRDRTGETGELFF
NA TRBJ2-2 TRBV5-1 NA TGCGCCAGCAGCCCCCAGGGGACCACCGGGGAGCTGTTTTTT CASSPQGTTGELFF
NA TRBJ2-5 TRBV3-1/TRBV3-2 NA TGTGCCAGCAGCGACGGGGCCCAGTACTTC CASSDGAQYF
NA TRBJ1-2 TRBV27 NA TGTGCCAGCAGATCGGACAGCGGGGACTATGGCTACACCTTC CASRSDSGDYGYTF
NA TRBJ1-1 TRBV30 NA TGTGCCTGGAGATCCGGTCTAATGAACACTGAAGCTTTCTTT CAWRSGLMNTEAFF
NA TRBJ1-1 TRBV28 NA TGTGCCAGCAGCTCGAGAGAGATCCTTGAAGCTTTCTTT CASSSREILEAFF
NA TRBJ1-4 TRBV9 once TGTGCCAGCAGCCCTCGTGAGGGTTCTAATGAAAAACTGTTTTTT CASSPREGSNEKLFF
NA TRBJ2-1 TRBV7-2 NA TGTGCCAGCAGCCTCCGGAGCTACAATGAGCAGTTCTTC CASSLRSYNEQFF
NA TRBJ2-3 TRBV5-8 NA TGTGCCAGCGGCTCGCTAGGCGATACGCAGTATTTT CASGSLGDTQYF
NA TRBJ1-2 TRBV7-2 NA TGTGCCAGCAGCTTAGCGAAGACTATAACTAACTATGGCTACACCTTC CASSLAKTITNYGYTF
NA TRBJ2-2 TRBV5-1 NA TGCGCCAGCAGCTTGGGACAGGGGGAGCTGTTTTTT CASSLGQGELFF
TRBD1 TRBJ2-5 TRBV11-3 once TGTGCCAGCAGCCCGCGCTTTGGGACAGGGGGGATGGAGACCCAGTACTTC CASSPRFGTGGMETQYF
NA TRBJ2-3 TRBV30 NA TGTGCCTGGAGTGTCCCGGGGTCGTTAGATACGCAGTATTTT CAWSVPGSLDTQYF